This TCR beta chain comes out of a study of T cell clonality in common variable immunodeficiency (dated by TCRdb to between 2014 and 2017). For sequencing, equivalent amounts of genomic DNA were input from CVID and control samples. For every sample, a 60 bp segment covering the rearranged TCRbeta CDR3 region was amplified and then sequenced. TCRbeta amplification used the immunoSEQ assay, a bias-corrected multiplex PCR with high-throughput sequencing. Turning to the authors' computational methods: Each unique nucleotide sequence was treated as a clone and annotated with V, D and J genes, copy number and frequency. Sequences were labeled productive if in frame, and non-productive if out of frame or containing stop codons. Clonality was calculated from Shannon's entropy as previously described. The predicted amino acid sequences of productive clones were used to derive mean CDR3 Kyte-Doolittle hydropathy. Using the R hclust function, scaled V gene usage was clustered hierarchically with Manhattan distance and complete linkage. Sharing of clones by CDR3 amino acid sequence was evaluated by resampling 12 repertoires per group over 100 rounds. The repertoires were searched for around 70 published EBV-specific and some 240 published CMV-specific TCRbeta sequences. Analysis left out two CVID samples that produced under 10,000 sequences, so 40 to 45 CVID repertoires remained. TCRdb retrieved this table from immuneACCESS and kept in-frame rearrangements only. Not all clones are present; in checked studies, unresolved V genes account for under half, and no reason is known for the remainder. V and J calls and clone size are those listed in that table; D and trimming were worked out from the DNA. There are some 15,000 clones in this sample, and none of them is a singleton. Clones ranked in the top ten supply roughly 9.5% of the sample.

Broader findings and caveats from the paper: Healthy controls shared more TCRbeta clones with each other than CVID subjects shared among themselves (p < 0.0001). Correlations between repertoire features and clinical complications were limited by patient heterogeneity within the CVID cohort. Despite equal DNA input, controls averaged roughly 80,000 unique sequences per sample versus around 32,000 in CVID samples. The authors noted that sequencing repertoires of T cell subpopulations would be needed to clarify what caused the increased clonality in CVID. Compared with healthy controls, CVID subjects showed increased TCRbeta clonality (t-test p = 0.018), a feature most characteristic of about a third of subjects. Reportedly, TCRbeta sequences from CVID had fewer deletions and N-nucleotide insertions, and highly modified clones with 13 or more V deletions were absent from CVID.

For this clone: No cognate antigen has been identified for it. The read halts 3 residues ahead of the CDR3 end, with the missing end drawn from the germline J gene.

The CDR3 covers 15 residues, taking in both the cysteine and the phenylalanine. The CDR3 was read in part: 36 bases, with the frame set at base 1. V loses 4 bases, J loses 4 bases, and the germline ends lie 11 bases apart. Via the germline V gene (reference sequence), CDR1 is LNHDA and CDR2 SQIVND. CVID was diagnosed by standard criteria: serum IgG, IgA and/or IgM reduced below normal range, plus specific antibody deficiency. There were around 46 subjects in the CVID group (approximately 15 female and around 29 male), ranging in age from about 9 to 65 years, with a mean age of 40. Most of the CVID patients and most of the healthy controls were of Caucasian heritage. All CVID subjects had received replacement immunoglobulin therapy for at least one year at the time of study participation. No CVID subject was ill or taking immunomodulatory or immunosuppressive medication when blood was collected. Heparinized peripheral whole blood samples of about 5 to 9 ml were collected from each donor. Genomic DNA from adults with common variable immune deficiency (CVID) and from healthy adult controls was used to sequence TCRbeta CDR3 repertoires. Diluted blood was density-centrifuged over Hypaque 1077 or Ficoll-Paque to isolate peripheral blood mononuclear cells. Genomic DNA was extracted from unsorted mononuclear cells by Qiagen column purification or by a centrifugation-based method.

Input material: peripheral blood mononuclear cells. Rearrangement joined TRBV19 to TRBJ2-6; TRBD1 is a weak D gene call, 6 bases matching. This clonotype was sampled from a human donor with common variable immunodeficiency. CDR3 DNA, as far as it was read: TGTGCCAGTAGTAAGACAGGTTTCGGGGCCAACGTC. Translated, this gives CASSKTGFGANV. The full CDR3 is CASSKTGFGANVLTF.